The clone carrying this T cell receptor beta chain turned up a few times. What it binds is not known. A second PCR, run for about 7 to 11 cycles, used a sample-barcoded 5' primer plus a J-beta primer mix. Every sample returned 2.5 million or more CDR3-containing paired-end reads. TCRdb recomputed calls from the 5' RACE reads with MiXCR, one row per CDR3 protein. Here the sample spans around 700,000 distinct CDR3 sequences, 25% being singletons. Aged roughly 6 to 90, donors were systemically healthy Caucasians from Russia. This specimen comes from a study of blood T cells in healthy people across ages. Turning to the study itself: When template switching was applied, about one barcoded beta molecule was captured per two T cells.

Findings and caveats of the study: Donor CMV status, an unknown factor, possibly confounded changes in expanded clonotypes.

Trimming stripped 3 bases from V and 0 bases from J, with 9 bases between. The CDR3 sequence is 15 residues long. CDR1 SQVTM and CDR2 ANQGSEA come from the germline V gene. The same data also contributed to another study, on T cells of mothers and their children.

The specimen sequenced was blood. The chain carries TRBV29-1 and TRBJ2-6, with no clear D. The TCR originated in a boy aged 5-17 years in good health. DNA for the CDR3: TGCAGCGTTGAGAGAAGGCTCTCTGGGGCCAACGTCCTGACTTTC. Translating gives CSVERRLSGANVLTF.